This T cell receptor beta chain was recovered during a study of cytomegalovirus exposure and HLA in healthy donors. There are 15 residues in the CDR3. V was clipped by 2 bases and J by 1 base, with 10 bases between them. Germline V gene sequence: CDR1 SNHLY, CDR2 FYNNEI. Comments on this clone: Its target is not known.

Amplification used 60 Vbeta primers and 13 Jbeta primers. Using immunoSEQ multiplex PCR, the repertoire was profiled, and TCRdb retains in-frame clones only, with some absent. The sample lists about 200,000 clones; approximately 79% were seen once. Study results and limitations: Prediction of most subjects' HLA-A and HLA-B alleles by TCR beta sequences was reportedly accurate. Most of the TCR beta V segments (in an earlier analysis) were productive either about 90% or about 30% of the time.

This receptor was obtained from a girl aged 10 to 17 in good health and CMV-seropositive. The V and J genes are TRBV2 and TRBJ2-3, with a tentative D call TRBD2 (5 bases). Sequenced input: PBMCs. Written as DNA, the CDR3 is TGTGCCAGCAGTGAACTGGTGCGGGGCACAGATACGCAGTATTTT. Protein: CASSELVRGTDTQYF.